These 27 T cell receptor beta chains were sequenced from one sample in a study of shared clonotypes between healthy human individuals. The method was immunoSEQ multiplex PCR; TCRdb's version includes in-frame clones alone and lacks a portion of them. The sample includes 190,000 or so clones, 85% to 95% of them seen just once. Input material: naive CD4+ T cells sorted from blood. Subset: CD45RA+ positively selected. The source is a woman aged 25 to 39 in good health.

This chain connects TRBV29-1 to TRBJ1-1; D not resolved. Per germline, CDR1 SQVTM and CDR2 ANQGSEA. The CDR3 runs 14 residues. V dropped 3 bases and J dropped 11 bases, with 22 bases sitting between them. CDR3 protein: CSVEPLLNPRGAFF. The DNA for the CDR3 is TGCAGCGTTGAGCCCCTTTTGAACCCTAGAGGGGCTTTCTTT.

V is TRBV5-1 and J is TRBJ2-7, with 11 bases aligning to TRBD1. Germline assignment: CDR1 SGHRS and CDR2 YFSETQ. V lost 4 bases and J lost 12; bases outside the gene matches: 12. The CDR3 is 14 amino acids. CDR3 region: CASSPGTGGGLLYF. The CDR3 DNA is TGCGCCAGCAGCCCTGGGACAGGGGGTGGTTTGCTGTACTTC.

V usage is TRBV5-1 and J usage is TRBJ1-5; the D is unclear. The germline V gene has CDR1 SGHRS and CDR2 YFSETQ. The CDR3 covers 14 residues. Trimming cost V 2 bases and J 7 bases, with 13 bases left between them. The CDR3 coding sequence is TGCGCCAGCAGCTTTGCAGGCGAGGGACAGCCCCAGCATTTT. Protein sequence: CASSFAGEGQPQHF.

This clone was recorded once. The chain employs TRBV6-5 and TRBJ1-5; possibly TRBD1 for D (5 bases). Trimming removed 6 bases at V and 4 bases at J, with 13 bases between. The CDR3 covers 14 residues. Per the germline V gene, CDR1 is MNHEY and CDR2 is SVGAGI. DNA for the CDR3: TGTGCCAGCAGCTTCAGATCAGGGAATCAGCCCCAGCATTTT. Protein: CASSFRSGNQPQHF.

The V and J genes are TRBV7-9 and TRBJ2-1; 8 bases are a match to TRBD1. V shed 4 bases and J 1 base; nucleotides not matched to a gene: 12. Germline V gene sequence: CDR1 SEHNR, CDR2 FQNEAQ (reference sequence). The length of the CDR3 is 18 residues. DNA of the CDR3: TGTGCCAGCAGCTCACAGGGGGTCTTTTCCTGGTCCTACAATGAGCAGTTCTTC. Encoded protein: CASSSQGVFSWSYNEQFF.

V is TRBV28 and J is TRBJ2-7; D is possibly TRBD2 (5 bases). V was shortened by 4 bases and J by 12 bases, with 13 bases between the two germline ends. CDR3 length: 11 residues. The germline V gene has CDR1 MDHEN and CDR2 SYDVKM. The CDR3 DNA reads TGTGCCAGCAGTTCCCATCCGGGGTGGTACTTC. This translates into CASSSHPGWYF.

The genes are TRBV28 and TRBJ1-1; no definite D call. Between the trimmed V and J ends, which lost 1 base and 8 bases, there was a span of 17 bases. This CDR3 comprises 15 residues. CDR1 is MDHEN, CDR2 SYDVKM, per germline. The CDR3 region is CASSLFSEIGTEAFF. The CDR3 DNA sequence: TGTGCCAGCAGTTTATTTTCAGAGATCGGTACAGAAGCTTTCTTT.

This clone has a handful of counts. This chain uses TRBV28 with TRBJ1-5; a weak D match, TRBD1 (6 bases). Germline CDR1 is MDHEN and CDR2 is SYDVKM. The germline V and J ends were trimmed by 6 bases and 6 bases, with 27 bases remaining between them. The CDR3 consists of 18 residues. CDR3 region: CASRPLISRQVRAQPQHF. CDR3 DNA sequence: TGTGCCAGCAGACCCTTAATTTCCAGACAGGTACGGGCTCAGCCCCAGCATTTT.

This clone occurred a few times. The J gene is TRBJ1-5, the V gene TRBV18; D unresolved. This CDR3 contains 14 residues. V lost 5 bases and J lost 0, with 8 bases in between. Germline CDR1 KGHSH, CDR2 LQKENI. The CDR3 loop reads CASSRAISNQPQHF. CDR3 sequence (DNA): TGTGCCAGCTCAAGGGCGATTAGCAATCAGCCCCAGCATTTT. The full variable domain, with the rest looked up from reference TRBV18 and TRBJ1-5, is NAGVMQNPRHLVRRRGQEARLRCSPMKGHSHVYWYRQLPEEGLKFMVYLQKENIIDESGMPKERFSAEFPKEGPSILRIQQVVRGDSAAYFCASSRAISNQPQHFGDGTRLSIL.

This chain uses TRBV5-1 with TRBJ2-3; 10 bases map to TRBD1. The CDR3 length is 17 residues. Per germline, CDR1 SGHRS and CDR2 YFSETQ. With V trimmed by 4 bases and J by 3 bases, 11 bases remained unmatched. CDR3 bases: TGCGCCAGCAGCCTCACCCGGGACAGGGGAGGAACAGATACGCAGTATTTT. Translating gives CASSLTRDRGGTDTQYF.

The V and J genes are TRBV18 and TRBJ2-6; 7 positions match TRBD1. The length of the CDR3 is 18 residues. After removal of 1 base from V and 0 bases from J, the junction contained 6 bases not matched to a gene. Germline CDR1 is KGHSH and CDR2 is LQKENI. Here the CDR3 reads CASSPQSGGNSGANVLTF. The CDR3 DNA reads TGTGCCAGCTCACCACAATCAGGGGGAAACTCTGGGGCCAACGTCCTGACTTTC.

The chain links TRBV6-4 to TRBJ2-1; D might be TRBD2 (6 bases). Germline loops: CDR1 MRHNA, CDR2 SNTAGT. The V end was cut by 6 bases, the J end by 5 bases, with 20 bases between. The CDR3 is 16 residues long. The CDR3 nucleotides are TGTGCCAGCAGGGAATGGCTAGCGACAGCTCACAATGAGCAGTTCTTC. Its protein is CASREWLATAHNEQFF.

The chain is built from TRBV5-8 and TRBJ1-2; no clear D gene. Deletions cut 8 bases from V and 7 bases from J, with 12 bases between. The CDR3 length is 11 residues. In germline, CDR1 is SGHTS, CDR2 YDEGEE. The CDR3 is CASDGGGGYTF. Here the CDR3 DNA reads TGTGCCAGTGACGGCGGTGGTGGCTACACCTTC.

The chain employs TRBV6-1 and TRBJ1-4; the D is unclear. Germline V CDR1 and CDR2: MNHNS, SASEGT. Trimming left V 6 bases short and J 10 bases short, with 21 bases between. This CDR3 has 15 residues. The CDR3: CASRERYGPSGKLFF. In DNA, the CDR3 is TGTGCCAGCAGAGAACGGTACGGCCCAAGTGGAAAACTGTTTTTT.

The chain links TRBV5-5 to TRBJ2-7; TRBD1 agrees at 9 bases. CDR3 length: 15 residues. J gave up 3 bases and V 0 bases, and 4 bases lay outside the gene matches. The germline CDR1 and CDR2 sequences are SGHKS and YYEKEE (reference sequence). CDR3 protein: CASSLAGTGIYEQYF. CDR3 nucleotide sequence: TGTGCCAGCAGCTTGGCCGGGACAGGGATCTACGAGCAGTACTTC.

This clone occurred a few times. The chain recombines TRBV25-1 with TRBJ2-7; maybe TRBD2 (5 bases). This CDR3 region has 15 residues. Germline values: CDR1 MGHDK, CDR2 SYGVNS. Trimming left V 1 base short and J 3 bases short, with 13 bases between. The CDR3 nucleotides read TGTGCCAGCAGTGAATCGGAAGACTATTACTACGAGCAGTACTTC. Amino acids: CASSESEDYYYEQYF.

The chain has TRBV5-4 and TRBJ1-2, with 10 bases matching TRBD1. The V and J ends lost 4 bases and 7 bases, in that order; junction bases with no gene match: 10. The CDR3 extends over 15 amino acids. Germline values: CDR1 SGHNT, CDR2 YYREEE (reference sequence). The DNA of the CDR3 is TGTGCCAGCAGCCATGGAAGGGACAGGGGTAGTGGCTACACCTTC. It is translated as CASSHGRDRGSGYTF.

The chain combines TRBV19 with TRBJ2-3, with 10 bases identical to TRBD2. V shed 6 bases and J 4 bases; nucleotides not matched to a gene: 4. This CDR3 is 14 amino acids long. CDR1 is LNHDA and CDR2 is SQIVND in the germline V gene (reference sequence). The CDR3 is CASRLAGAADTQYF. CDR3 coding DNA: TGTGCCAGTAGGCTAGCGGGAGCCGCAGATACGCAGTATTTT.

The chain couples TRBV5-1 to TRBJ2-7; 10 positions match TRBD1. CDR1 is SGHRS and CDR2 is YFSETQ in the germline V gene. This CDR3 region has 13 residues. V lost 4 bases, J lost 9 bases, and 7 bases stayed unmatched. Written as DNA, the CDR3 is TGCGCCAGCAGCCATGGGACAGGGGATGGGCAGTACTTC. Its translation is CASSHGTGDGQYF. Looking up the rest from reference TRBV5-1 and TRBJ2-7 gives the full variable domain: KAGVTQTPRYLIKTRGQQVTLSCSPISGHRSVSWYQQTPGQGLQFLFEYFSETQRNKGNFPGRFSGRQFSNSRSEMNVSTLELGDSALYLCASSHGTGDGQYFGPGTRLTVT.

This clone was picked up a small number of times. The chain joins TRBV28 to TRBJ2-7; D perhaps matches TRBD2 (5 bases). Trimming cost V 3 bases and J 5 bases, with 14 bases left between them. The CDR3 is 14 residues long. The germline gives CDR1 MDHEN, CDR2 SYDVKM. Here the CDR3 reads CASSLVRGPNEQYF. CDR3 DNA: TGTGCCAGCAGTTTGGTCCGAGGGCCTAACGAGCAGTACTTC.

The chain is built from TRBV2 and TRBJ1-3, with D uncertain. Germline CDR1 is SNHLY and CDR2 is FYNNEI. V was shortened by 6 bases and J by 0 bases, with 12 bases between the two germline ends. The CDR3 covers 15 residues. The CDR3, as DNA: TGTGCCAGCAGGGGTATGGTTAGCTCTGGAAACACCATATATTTT. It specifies CASRGMVSSGNTIYF.

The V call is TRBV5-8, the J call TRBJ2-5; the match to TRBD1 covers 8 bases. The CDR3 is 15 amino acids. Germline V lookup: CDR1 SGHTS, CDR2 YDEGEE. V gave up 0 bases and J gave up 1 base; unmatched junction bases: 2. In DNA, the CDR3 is TGTGCCAGCAGCTTGGCGACAGGGGTCCAAGAGACCCAGTACTTC. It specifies CASSLATGVQETQYF.

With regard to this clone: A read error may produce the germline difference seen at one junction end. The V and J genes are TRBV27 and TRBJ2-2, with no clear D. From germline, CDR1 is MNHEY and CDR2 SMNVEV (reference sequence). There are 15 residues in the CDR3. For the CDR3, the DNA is TGTGCCAGCTCGGACCGAGGATTGGGCACCAGGGAGCTGTTTTTT. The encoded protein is CASSDRGLGTRELFF.

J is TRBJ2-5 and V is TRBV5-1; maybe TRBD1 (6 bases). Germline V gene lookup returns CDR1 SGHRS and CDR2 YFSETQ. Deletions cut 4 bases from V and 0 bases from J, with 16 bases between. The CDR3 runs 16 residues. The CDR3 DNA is TGCGCCAGCAGCCTTAGGGACATCGGGTACCAAGAGACCCAGTACTTC. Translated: CASSLRDIGYQETQYF.

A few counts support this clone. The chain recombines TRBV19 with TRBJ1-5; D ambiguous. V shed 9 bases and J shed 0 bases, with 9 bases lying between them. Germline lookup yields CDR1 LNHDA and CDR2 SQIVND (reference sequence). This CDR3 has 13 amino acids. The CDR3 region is CASRKDSNQPQHF. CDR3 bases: TGTGCCAGCCGTAAGGATAGCAATCAGCCCCAGCATTTT.

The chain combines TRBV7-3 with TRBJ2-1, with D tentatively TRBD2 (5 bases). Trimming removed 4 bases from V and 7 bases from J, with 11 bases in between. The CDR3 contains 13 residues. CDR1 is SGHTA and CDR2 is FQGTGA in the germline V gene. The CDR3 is CASSSREGNEQFF. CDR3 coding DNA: TGTGCCAGCAGCTCCCGGGAAGGGAATGAGCAGTTCTTC.

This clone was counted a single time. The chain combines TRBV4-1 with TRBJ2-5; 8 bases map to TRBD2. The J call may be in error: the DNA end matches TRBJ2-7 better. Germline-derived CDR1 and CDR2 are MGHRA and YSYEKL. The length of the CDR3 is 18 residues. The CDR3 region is CASSQDGTRAGVRYEQYF. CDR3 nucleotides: TGCGCCAGCAGCCAAGATGGGACTAGGGCGGGAGTTCGATACGAGCAGTACTTC.